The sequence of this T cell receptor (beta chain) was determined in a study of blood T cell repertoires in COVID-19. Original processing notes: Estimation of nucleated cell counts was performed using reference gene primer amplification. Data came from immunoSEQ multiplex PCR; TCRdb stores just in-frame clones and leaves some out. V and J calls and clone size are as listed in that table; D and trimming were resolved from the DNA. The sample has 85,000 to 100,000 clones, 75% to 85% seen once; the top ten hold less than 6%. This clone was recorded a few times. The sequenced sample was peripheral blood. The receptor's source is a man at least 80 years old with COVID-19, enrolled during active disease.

The CDR3 sequence: CASSKVAGGAPETQYF. The CDR3 DNA reads as TGTGCCAGCAGTAAGGTAGCGGGAGGCGCCCCTGAGACCCAGTACTTC. This chain uses TRBV6-6 with TRBJ2-5; TRBD2 matches at 10 bases. CDR3 size: 16 residues. Germline V CDR1 and CDR2: MNHNY, SVGAGI (reference sequence). J lost 5 bases, V lost 5 bases, and 11 bases had no gene match.